Listed here are 9 T cell receptor beta chains from one sample, sequenced in a study of CD8 T cells in ankylosing spondylitis. TCRdb reanalysed the 5' RACE reads using MiXCR and keeps one entry per CDR3 protein. Of hundreds of thousands of distinct CDR3 sequences detected, 7% to 10% appear once; the ten largest clones hold around 4.8%. The specimen sequenced was blood, either unsorted or a sorted T cell fraction (not recorded which). The receptor source for this set is a female donor with ankylosing spondylitis or in good health (not recorded which).

This clonotype was seen a handful of times. V gene TRBV28 combines with J gene TRBJ2-1; 10 bases map to TRBD2. The ends lost 4 bases at V and 5 bases at J; junction bases unmatched: 5. The CDR3 extends over 15 amino acids. Germline V gives CDR1 MDHEN, CDR2 SYDVKM. This CDR3 is CASSSWTSGNNEQFF. CDR3 nucleotide sequence: TGTGCCAGCAGTTCATGGACTAGCGGAAACAATGAGCAGTTCTTC. Looking up the rest from reference TRBV28 and TRBJ2-1 gives the full variable domain: DVKVTQSSRYLVKRTGEKVFLECVQDMDHENMFWYRQDPGLGLRLIYFSYDVKMKEKGDIPEGYSVSREKKERFSLILESASTNQTSMYLCASSSWTSGNNEQFFGPGTRLTVL.

This clonotype was seen many times. The V and J genes are TRBV28 and TRBJ2-1; 13 bases align to TRBD2. CDR3 length equals 15 residues. Germline V gene sequence: CDR1 MDHEN, CDR2 SYDVKM. Germline trimming cut 8 bases from V and 5 bases from J; bases unmatched to any gene: 6. The CDR3 region has the DNA TGTGCCAGCCTGCCCGGGACTAGCGGGGACAATGAGCAGTTCTTC. It translates to CASLPGTSGDNEQFF.

This clonotype was counted ten times or more. The V gene is TRBV5-1, the J gene TRBJ2-3; D is ambiguous. Germline V CDR1 and CDR2: SGHRS, YFSETQ. V dropped 2 bases and J dropped 2 bases, with 12 bases sitting between them. The CDR3 length is 15 residues. The CDR3 bases are TGCGCCAGCAGCTTCGCCTCGCTAGACACAGATACGCAGTATTTT. Protein sequence: CASSFASLDTDTQYF.

This clonotype was seen repeatedly, ten times or more. CDR3 loop: CASSTLEEETQYF. The DNA of the CDR3 is TGTGCCAGCAGCACCCTGGAAGAAGAGACCCAGTACTTC. The V and J genes are TRBV27 and TRBJ2-5; D is undetermined. CDR1 and CDR2 from the germline V gene are MNHEY and SMNVEV (reference sequence). The CDR3 runs 13 residues. V lost 6 bases and J 3 bases, leaving 11 bases between the germline ends.

This rearrangement joins TRBV20-1 to TRBJ2-1, with 10 bases aligning to TRBD1. Germline lookup yields CDR1 DFQATT and CDR2 SNEGSKA (reference sequence). The CDR3 runs 13 residues. V dropped 5 bases and J dropped 5; count of bases not matched to a gene: 3. The CDR3: CSARQGANNEQFF. CDR3 nucleotide sequence: TGCAGTGCTCGACAGGGGGCGAACAATGAGCAGTTCTTC.

This chain links TRBV7-2 with TRBJ2-1, with 7 bases aligning to TRBD2. CDR3 length: 15 residues. Germline-derived CDR1 and CDR2 are SGHTA and FQGNSA. V was clipped by 3 bases and J by 5 bases; unmatched bases: 7. CDR3 amino acids: CASSFGRELNNEQFF. In DNA, the CDR3 is TGTGCCAGCAGCTTTGGGCGGGAGCTGAACAATGAGCAGTTCTTC.

The table lists this clonotype with many counts. The V gene is TRBV5-1, the J gene TRBJ1-2, with TRBD1 matching over 11 bases. Germline CDR1 and CDR2: SGHRS and YFSETQ. Trimming at V came to 4 bases and at J to 8 bases, leaving 7 bases not matched to a gene. The CDR3 spans 14 residues. CDR3 coding DNA: TGCGCCAGCAGCCTTGAAGGGACAGGGGGAGGCTACACCTTC. It encodes CASSLEGTGGGYTF.

This clonotype has a count of ten or more. The chain couples TRBV4-3 to TRBJ1-2; D remains ambiguous. The CDR3 has 15 residues. Germline V gene data show CDR1 as LGHNA and CDR2 as YSLEER. The V end was cut by 0 bases, the J end by 5 bases, with 13 bases between. CDR3 protein: CASSQERFGVYGYTF. CDR3 in DNA: TGCGCCAGCAGCCAAGAGAGATTCGGGGTGTATGGCTACACCTTC.

This clonotype was seen many times. The V and J genes are TRBV4-3 and TRBJ1-2; 8 bases are a match to TRBD1. CDR1 is LGHNA and CDR2 is YSLEER in the germline V gene. The CDR3 covers 18 residues. V lost 0 bases, J lost 6 bases, and 15 bases stayed unmatched. The CDR3 sequence is CASSQDVPRTGRLNGYTF. Written as DNA, the CDR3 is TGCGCCAGCAGCCAAGATGTCCCAAGGACAGGGAGGTTAAATGGCTACACCTTC.